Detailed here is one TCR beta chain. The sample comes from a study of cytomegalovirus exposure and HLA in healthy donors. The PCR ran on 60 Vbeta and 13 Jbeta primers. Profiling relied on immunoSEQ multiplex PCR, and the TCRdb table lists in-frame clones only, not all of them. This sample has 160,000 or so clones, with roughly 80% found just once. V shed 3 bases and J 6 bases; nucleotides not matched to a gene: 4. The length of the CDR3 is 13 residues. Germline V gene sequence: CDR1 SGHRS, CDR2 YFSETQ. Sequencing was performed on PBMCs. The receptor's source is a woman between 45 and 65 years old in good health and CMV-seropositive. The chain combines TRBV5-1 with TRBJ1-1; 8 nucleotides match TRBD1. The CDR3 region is CASSWTGQPEAFF. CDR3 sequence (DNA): TGCGCCAGCAGCTGGACAGGGCAGCCTGAAGCTTTCTTT.